The 30 T cell receptor beta chains below all came from one sample that was sequenced in a study of OX40 agonist ivuxolimab in advanced cancers. TCRdb's copy holds only in-frame clones and misses some; the assay was immunoSEQ multiplex PCR. Of 37,000 or so clones in the sample, about 90% were seen once. The material was CD4+ or CD8+ T cells sorted from blood, obtained in a trial of the OX40 agonist ivuxolimab. These receptors were obtained from an adult with an advanced solid tumor such as melanoma, head and neck, liver or kidney cancer.

The chain uses TRBV5-1 and TRBJ2-7, with D maybe TRBD1 (6 bases). Germline CDR1 is SGHRS and CDR2 is YFSETQ. The CDR3 contains 12 residues. Trimming cost V 5 bases and J 4 bases, with 10 bases left between them. The CDR3 protein is CASRRQGYEQYF. DNA of the CDR3: TGCGCCAGCAGACGTCAGGGGTACGAGCAGTACTTC.

The chain combines TRBV11-2 with TRBJ2-3; TRBD2 agrees at 7 bases. The V gene's germline CDR1 is SGHAT and CDR2 FQNNGV. V gave up 4 bases and J gave up 0 bases; unmatched junction bases: 13. The CDR3 length is 18 residues. The CDR3 coding sequence is TGTGCCAGCAGCTATAAAGTTTTTTCGGGGGGTAGCACAGATACGCAGTATTTT. Translating it yields CASSYKVFSGGSTDTQYF.

The chain uses TRBV5-1 and TRBJ1-6; TRBD1 agrees at 9 bases. Germline V gives CDR1 SGHRS, CDR2 YFSETQ. The CDR3 is made up of 13 amino acids. The V segment lost 8 bases and the J segment 8 bases; nucleotides outside the gene matches: 5. The CDR3 nucleotides read TGCGCCAGGAGACAGGGGGAGGATTCACCCCTCCACTTT. It encodes CARRQGEDSPLHF.

The chain combines TRBV7-9 with TRBJ1-5; D possibly corresponds to TRBD1 (5 bases). The germline V gene has CDR1 SEHNR and CDR2 FQNEAQ (reference sequence). This CDR3 has 14 residues. Trimming pared 5 bases from V and 0 bases from J, leaving 8 bases between. The CDR3 loop is CASSDSDSNQPQHF. The DNA of the CDR3 is TGTGCCAGCAGCGACAGTGATAGCAATCAGCCCCAGCATTTT.

This rearrangement joins TRBV4-3 to TRBJ2-1; TRBD1 matches at 11 bases. The germline V gene has CDR1 LGHNA and CDR2 YSLEER. The CDR3 length is 15 residues. The V segment lost 4 bases and the J segment 6 bases; nucleotides outside the gene matches: 5. CDR3 nucleotides: TGCGCCAGCAGCCCCGGACAGGGGGCGGGCAATGAGCAGTTCTTC. Amino acids: CASSPGQGAGNEQFF.

This chain joins TRBV25-1 and TRBJ2-5, with D possibly being TRBD1 or TRBD2 (5 bases each). Germline CDR1 reads MGHDK; CDR2 reads SYGVNS. The V gene lost 3 bases and the J gene lost 4 bases, with 12 bases spanning the gap. This CDR3 region has 14 residues. CDR3 nucleotide sequence: TGTGCCAGCAGTGACCAGGGTGAGGGAGAGACCCAGTACTTC. Its protein is CASSDQGEGETQYF.

The V call is TRBV19, the J call TRBJ1-2; TRBD1 might be the D (6 bases). Trimming took off 5 bases at V and 1 base at J, with 11 bases between the two ends. Germline CDR1 LNHDA, CDR2 SQIVND (reference sequence). There are 14 residues in the CDR3. CDR3 sequence (DNA): TGTGCCAGTAGTCCAGGGACAAATAACTATGGCTACACCTTC. This sequence encodes CASSPGTNNYGYTF.

V usage is TRBV5-4 and J usage is TRBJ2-5; possibly TRBD1 or TRBD2 for D (5 bases each). CDR3 size: 14 residues. V lost 4 bases to trimming and J lost 5 bases, with 15 bases between them. The V gene's germline CDR1 is SGHNT and CDR2 YYREEE (reference sequence). CDR3 coding DNA: TGTGCCAGCAGCAACCGGGACGGGAAGGAGACCCAGTACTTC. Translation: CASSNRDGKETQYF. The full variable domain, rest sourced from reference TRBV5-4 and TRBJ2-5, is ETGVTQSPTHLIKTRGQQVTLRCSSQSGHNTVSWYQQALGQGPQFIFQYYREEENGRGNFPPRFSGLQFPNYSSELNVNALELDDSALYLCASSNRDGKETQYFGPGTRLLVL.

V is TRBV30 and J is TRBJ2-7, with D maybe TRBD2 (6 bases). V gave up 0 bases and J gave up 0 bases, with 12 bases separating them. Per the germline V gene, CDR1 is GTSNPN and CDR2 is SVGIG (reference sequence). The CDR3 runs 15 residues. CDR3 region: CAWSVLGGPSYEQYF. As DNA, the CDR3 is TGTGCCTGGAGTGTACTGGGGGGACCCTCCTACGAGCAGTACTTC.

The chain couples TRBV30 to TRBJ1-1; a weak D match, TRBD1 (5 bases). V lost 2 bases to trimming and J lost 3 bases, with 13 bases between them. This CDR3 has 14 amino acids. From germline, CDR1 is GTSNPN and CDR2 SVGIG (reference sequence). CDR3 DNA sequence: TGTGCCTGGAGTACTCCGGGGGGGTACACTGAAGCTTTCTTT. Protein product: CAWSTPGGYTEAFF.

The chain uses TRBV27 and TRBJ2-7, with 8 positions matching TRBD1. Germline V gene lookup returns CDR1 MNHEY and CDR2 SMNVEV (reference sequence). The CDR3 sequence is 15 residues long. V dropped 3 bases and J dropped 1; count of bases not matched to a gene: 5. In DNA, the CDR3 is TGTGCCAGCAGTTTCAACACAGGGGGATCCTACGAGCAGTACTTC. Its protein product is CASSFNTGGSYEQYF.

This clone is medium-sized in the sample. The V call is TRBV4-1, the J call TRBJ1-5; D unresolved. This CDR3 is built from 14 residues. The germline V gene encodes CDR1 MGHRA and CDR2 YSYEKL. Trimming shortened V by 0 bases and J by 6 bases, and 9 bases separated the two germline ends. The CDR3 DNA reads as TGCGCCAGCAGCCAAGAGGGAGGGAGTCAGCCCCAGCATTTT. Protein product: CASSQEGGSQPQHF.

To note about this clone: The junction shows a germline mismatch at one end, possibly a read error. The rearrangement joins TRBV5-1 to TRBJ2-7; 10 nucleotides align to TRBD2. The CDR3 runs 16 residues. The V gene's germline CDR1 is SGHRS and CDR2 YFSETQ. CDR3 residues: CASSVASGGAWYEQYF. The CDR3 nucleotides read TGTGCCAGCAGCGTGGCAAGCGGGGGGGCCTGGTACGAGCAGTACTTC.

This sequence joins TRBV30 and TRBJ1-6, with D possibly matching TRBD1 (5 bases). This CDR3 is 14 amino acids long. The germline V gene encodes CDR1 GTSNPN and CDR2 SVGIG (reference sequence). V was pared by 2 bases and J by 8 bases, with 13 bases between. CDR3 in DNA: TGTGCCTGGAGTACTTCAGGGCCCTATTCACCCCTCCACTTT. This codes for CAWSTSGPYSPLHF.

This CDR3 reads CASSVEGTDTQYF. In DNA form, the CDR3 reads TGTGCCAGCAGCGTAGAAGGCACAGATACGCAGTATTTT. The chain combines TRBV9 with TRBJ2-3, with unresolved D. V lost 0 bases and J lost 1, with 3 bases in between. Germline CDR1 SGDLS, CDR2 YYNGEE. The CDR3 has 13 amino acids.

This clone was counted only a few times. The chain combines TRBV30 with TRBJ1-6, with D maybe TRBD1 (6 bases). The CDR3 extends over 14 amino acids. Per the germline V gene, CDR1 is GTSNPN and CDR2 is SVGIG (reference sequence). V gave up 3 bases and J gave up 9 bases, with 15 bases separating them. The CDR3 spells CAWSDTGLASPLHF. In DNA form, the CDR3 reads TGTGCCTGGAGCGACACAGGGTTAGCTTCACCCCTCCACTTT.

The V and J genes are TRBV4-3 and TRBJ2-1; D gene unclear. V was cut by 1 base and J by 8 bases, with 12 bases left in between. The germline V gene has CDR1 LGHNA and CDR2 YSLEER. This CDR3 has 14 amino acids. The CDR3 sequence is CASSQVEGFDEQFF. The CDR3 DNA reads as TGCGCCAGCAGCCAAGTCGAAGGTTTCGATGAGCAGTTCTTC.

The gene calls are TRBV4-3 and TRBJ1-2, with TRBD1 identical over 7 bases. In germline, CDR1 is LGHNA, CDR2 YSLEER. The CDR3 contains 13 residues. V lost 1 base and J lost 8; bases outside the gene matches: 4. Written as DNA, the CDR3 is TGCGCCAGCAGCCAAGGACAGGGATGGGGCTACACCTTC. Translated, it gives CASSQGQGWGYTF.

This clone was detected a few times. This rearrangement joins TRBV4-3 to TRBJ2-2, with D possibly being TRBD1 (5 bases). CDR3 size: 15 residues. The V gene lost 6 bases and the J gene lost 4 bases, with 15 bases spanning the gap. Germline V gives CDR1 LGHNA, CDR2 YSLEER. In DNA, the CDR3 is TGCGCCAGCAGGCCCAGCCGTAGGGGCACCGGGGAGCTGTTTTTT. Translated: CASRPSRRGTGELFF.

The chain has TRBV27 and TRBJ2-7; unclear D gene. The CDR3 is 13 residues long. CDR1 is MNHEY, CDR2 SMNVEV, per germline (reference sequence). Deletions cut 4 bases from V and 0 bases from J, with 7 bases between. The CDR3 region is CASSWGLSYEQYF. The CDR3 region has the DNA TGTGCCAGCAGTTGGGGTCTCTCCTACGAGCAGTACTTC.

V usage is TRBV6-5 and J usage is TRBJ2-1; 13 bases fit TRBD2. This CDR3 region has 14 residues. V was pared by 6 bases and J by 6 bases, with 2 bases of the junction left unmatched. The germline V gene encodes CDR1 MNHEY and CDR2 SVGAGI. CDR3 amino acids: CASRTSGGGNEQFF. For the CDR3, the DNA is TGTGCCAGCAGAACTAGCGGGGGGGGCAATGAGCAGTTCTTC.

The chain employs TRBV5-1 and TRBJ1-5, with 10 bases that match TRBD1. CDR3 length: 15 amino acids. Per the germline V gene, CDR1 is SGHRS and CDR2 is YFSETQ. After removal of 3 bases from V and 5 bases from J, the junction contained 5 bases not matched to a gene. The CDR3 protein is CASSYGTGADQPQHF. CDR3 coding DNA: TGCGCCAGCAGCTACGGGACAGGGGCGGATCAGCCCCAGCATTTT. Using reference TRBV5-1 and TRBJ1-5 for the parts outside the CDR3, the full variable domain is KAGVTQTPRYLIKTRGQQVTLSCSPISGHRSVSWYQQTPGQGLQFLFEYFSETQRNKGNFPGRFSGRQFSNSRSEMNVSTLELGDSALYLCASSYGTGADQPQHFGDGTRLSIL.

The gene calls are TRBV21-1 and TRBJ1-3. TRBV21-1 is assigned pseudogene status. The CDR3 runs 17 residues. This chain's CDR3 is CASSKVFPGPSGNTIYF. The CDR3 DNA sequence: TGTGCCAGCAGCAAAGTTTTTCCGGGCCCCTCTGGAAACACCATATATTTT.

The chain is built from TRBV7-2 and TRBJ2-1, with D tentatively TRBD1 or TRBD2 (5 bases each). The CDR3 loop spans 14 amino acids. Germline V lookup: CDR1 SGHTA, CDR2 FQGNSA. Trimming removed 5 bases at V and 3 bases at J, with 11 bases between. CDR3 bases: TGTGCCAGCAGCCCCTGGGACGGCTACAATGAGCAGTTCTTC. Translation: CASSPWDGYNEQFF.

The genes are TRBV5-5 and TRBJ1-4; a possible D gene is TRBD1 (6 bases). CDR3 length: 14 amino acids. V was pared by 6 bases and J by 4 bases, with 13 bases between. CDR1 and CDR2 from the germline V gene are SGHKS and YYEKEE (reference sequence). In DNA form, the CDR3 reads TGTGCCAGCAACGCCGACAGGATTAATGAAAAACTGTTTTTT. This translates into CASNADRINEKLFF.

Concerning this clone itself: This sample also contains other DNA sequences that code for the same CDR3. This chain uses TRBV7-9 with TRBJ2-7, with D unclear. Germline lookup yields CDR1 SEHNR and CDR2 FQNEAQ (reference sequence). V was cut by 2 bases and J by 4 bases, with 15 bases left in between. The CDR3 contains 15 residues. The CDR3, as DNA: TGTGCCAGCAGCTTAATCCAAATGCCTGAATACGAGCAGTACTTC. This translates into CASSLIQMPEYEQYF.

This sequence joins TRBV5-8 and TRBJ1-2; D is possibly TRBD1 (6 bases). Trimming left V 0 bases short and J 2 bases short, with 14 bases between. Germline CDR1 is SGHTS and CDR2 is YDEGEE. This CDR3 has 16 residues. The CDR3 loop reads CASSLDGAGENYGYTF. CDR3 nucleotide sequence: TGTGCCAGCAGCTTGGACGGGGCAGGGGAGAACTATGGCTACACCTTC.

This chain connects TRBV11-2 to TRBJ2-7; D unresolved. The CDR3 totals 15 residues. Trimming shortened V by 4 bases and J by 0 bases, and 13 bases separated the two germline ends. The germline gives CDR1 SGHAT, CDR2 FQNNGV. Written as DNA, the CDR3 is TGTGCCAGCAGCTACGACCAGAACCCCTCCTACGAGCAGTACTTC. Translating it yields CASSYDQNPSYEQYF.

This clone was detected only a few times. This chain uses TRBV29-1 with TRBJ2-5; maybe TRBD1 (6 bases). The CDR3 is 13 amino acids. Germline CDR1 SQVTM, CDR2 ANQGSEA. The ends were cut back, 6 bases at V and 0 bases at J, with 11 bases in the middle. The CDR3 nucleotides read TGCAGCGTCGCCGACAGGTACCAAGAGACCCAGTACTTC. It translates to CSVADRYQETQYF.

The V and J genes are TRBV5-1 and TRBJ1-1; the D is unclear. CDR3 length: 15 amino acids. V lost 0 bases and J lost 1, with 10 bases in between. Germline loops: CDR1 SGHRS, CDR2 YFSETQ. The CDR3 nucleotides are TGCGCCAGCAGCTTGGGGGAGGCACAGAACACTGAAGCTTTCTTT. Translated: CASSLGEAQNTEAFF.